These T cell receptor beta chains were read from a single sample in a study of blood T cell repertoires in COVID-19. Sequencing was performed with immunoSEQ multiplex PCR; in TCRdb, only in-frame clones are kept and a portion is missing. The sample records some 180,000 clones, 83% being singletons. Sample: peripheral blood. These receptors came from a woman older than 75 with acute or convalescent COVID-19. CDR3s include the opening cysteine and the closing phenylalanine or tryptophan. Fields, in order: J gene, V gene, CDR3 protein.

j_call: TRBJ2-1; v_call: TRBV6-2/TRBV6-3; cdr3_aa: CASSYPTSGRVLYEQFF
j_call: TRBJ2-6; v_call: TRBV6-1; cdr3_aa: CASSEAPAGGGANVLTF
j_call: TRBJ2-1; v_call: TRBV7-2; cdr3_aa: CASSLGTSGWVGGYNEQFF
j_call: TRBJ2-7; v_call: TRBV19; cdr3_aa: CASSPRTDLYEQYF
j_call: TRBJ2-2; v_call: TRBV2; cdr3_aa: CASSVGQHTGELFF
j_call: TRBJ2-7; v_call: TRBV5-1; cdr3_aa: CASSFTSGYEQYF
j_call: TRBJ2-7; v_call: TRBV4-1; cdr3_aa: CASSTKQGNYEQYF
j_call: TRBJ1-3; v_call: TRBV5-8; cdr3_aa: CASSLREGGNTIYF
j_call: TRBJ1-1; v_call: TRBV6-6; cdr3_aa: CASSENEVNTEAFF
j_call: TRBJ2-1; v_call: TRBV5-1; cdr3_aa: CASSLGALGSYNEQFF
j_call: TRBJ2-2; v_call: TRBV5-1; cdr3_aa: CASSRDSESAGELFF
j_call: TRBJ2-3; v_call: TRBV19; cdr3_aa: CASSGERLLGTDTQYF
j_call: TRBJ2-2; v_call: TRBV6-2/TRBV6-3; cdr3_aa: CASSTDRGALAGELFF